This T cell receptor (beta chain) derives from a study of T-cell reconstitution after alpha-beta-depleted transplantation in children. V lost 3 bases and J lost 4, with 18 bases in between. Germline loops: CDR1 DFQATT, CDR2 SNEGSKA (reference sequence). The CDR3 contains 15 residues. Unique molecular identifiers featured in how the TCRbeta library was prepared. MiXCR was run by TCRdb on the PCR reads, yielding one entry per CDR3 protein. The data hold around 600,000 distinct CDR3 sequences, with approximately 15% observed a single time. The table lists this clonotype with many counts. This TCR was sampled from a human donor who donated a stem cell graft to a child with acute myeloid leukemia. V is TRBV20-1 and J is TRBJ1-2; perhaps TRBD1 as D (6 bases). The sequenced sample was PBMCs from the stem cell graft donor, obtained from the stem cell graft. CDR3 DNA: TGCAGTGCTAGCCACCGGGGGGGGCGAGGCTATGGCTACACCTTC. Amino acid sequence: CSASHRGGRGYGYTF.